This passage covers 3 T cell receptor beta chains from one sample sequenced in a study of breast tumors, draining lymph nodes, adjacent tissues. Axillary draining lymph nodes of breast cancer patients supplied the node samples. Each CDR3 protein is one row after TCRdb ran MiXCR on the multiplex PCR reads. The sample lists over 150,000 distinct CDR3 sequences; roughly a third were seen once. Specimen: axillary lymph node tissue. The origin of the receptors is a female donor with breast cancer. Some clones in this sample may be carry-over from other donors' samples.

As to this clonotype: This clone may be a read error of a much larger clone one base away. CDR3 in amino acids: CSATVAGWRDEQYF. The CDR3 DNA follows: TGCAGTGCTACAGTAGCGGGGTGGAGAGACGAGCAGTACTTC. The J gene is TRBJ2-7, the V gene TRBV20-1, with 8 bases aligning to TRBD2. Germline trimming cut 4 bases from V and 5 bases from J; bases unmatched to any gene: 10. The germline V gene encodes CDR1 DFQATT and CDR2 SNEGSKA (reference sequence). This CDR3 has 14 residues.

This clonotype was recorded at least ten times. This sequence joins TRBV7-9 and TRBJ2-6; D might be TRBD1 or TRBD2, each matching 5 bases. Trimming removed 1 base from V and 0 bases from J, with 13 bases in between. The CDR3 has 18 residues. The germline V gene has CDR1 SEHNR and CDR2 FQNEAQ (reference sequence). The DNA of the CDR3 is TGTGCCAGCAGCTTAGGCGTGACGGGGACCTCTGGGGCCAACGTCCTGACTTTC. This sequence encodes CASSLGVTGTSGANVLTF.

This clonotype has a count of ten or more. V is TRBV6-1 and J is TRBJ2-1; 13 positions agree with TRBD2. Trimming at V came to 5 bases and at J to 6 bases, leaving 4 bases not matched to a gene. The CDR3 length is 15 residues. CDR1 is MNHNS and CDR2 is SASEGT in the germline V gene. The CDR3 sequence: CASSRGLAGVNEQFF. The CDR3 nucleotides read TGTGCCAGCAGTAGAGGACTAGCGGGGGTCAATGAGCAGTTCTTC.